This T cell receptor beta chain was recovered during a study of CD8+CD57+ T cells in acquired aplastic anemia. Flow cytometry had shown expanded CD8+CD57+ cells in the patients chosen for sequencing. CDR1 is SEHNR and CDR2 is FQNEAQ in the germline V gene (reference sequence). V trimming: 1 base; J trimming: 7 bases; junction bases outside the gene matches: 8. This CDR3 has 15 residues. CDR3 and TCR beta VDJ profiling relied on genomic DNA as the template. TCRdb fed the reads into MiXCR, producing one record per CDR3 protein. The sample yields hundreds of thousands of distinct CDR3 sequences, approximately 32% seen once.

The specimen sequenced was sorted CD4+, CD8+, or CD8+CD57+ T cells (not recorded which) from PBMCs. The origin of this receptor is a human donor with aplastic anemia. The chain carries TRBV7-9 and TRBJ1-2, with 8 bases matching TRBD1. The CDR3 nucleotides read TGTGCCAGCAGCTTAGGAGGACAGGGTACCTTTGGCTACACCTTC. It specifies CASSLGGQGTFGYTF.